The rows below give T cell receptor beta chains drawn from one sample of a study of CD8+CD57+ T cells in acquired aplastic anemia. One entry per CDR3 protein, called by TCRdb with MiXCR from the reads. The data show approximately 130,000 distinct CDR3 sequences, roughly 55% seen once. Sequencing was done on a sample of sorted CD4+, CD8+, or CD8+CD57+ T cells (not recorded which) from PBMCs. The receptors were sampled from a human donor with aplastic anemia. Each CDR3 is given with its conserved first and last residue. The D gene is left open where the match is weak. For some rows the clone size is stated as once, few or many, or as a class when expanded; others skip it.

TGTGCCAGCAGCGCGGGGACAGGGGGGCAGTTCTTC	CASSAGTGGQFF	TRBV7-2	NA	TRBJ2-1	TRBD1
TGCGCCAGCAGCTTGTCACCGGGAACTGAAGCTTTCTTT	CASSLSPGTEAFF	TRBV5-1	NA	TRBJ1-1	NA
TGTGCCAGCAGGCGGGACGGAAACTCCTACGAGCAGTACTTC	CASRRDGNSYEQYF	TRBV2	NA	TRBJ2-7	NA
TGCGCCAGCACAGGGGGCGAGCAGTACTTC	CASTGGEQYF	TRBV5-1	few	TRBJ2-7	TRBD1
TGTGCCAGCAGCTCAAGCCAGAGTGAAGCTTTCTTT	CASSSSQSEAFF	TRBV7-6	NA	TRBJ1-1	NA
TGCAGCTGCGGCACGGGAGCTAGCACAGATACGCAGTATTTT	CSCGTGASTDTQYF	TRBV29-1	few	TRBJ2-3	NA
TGCGCCAGCAGTGCTTCGCGGGGACTATTAAATGAGGAGTTCTTC	CASSASRGLLNEEFF	TRBV10-2	NA	TRBJ2-1	TRBD2
TGCAGTGCTAGAGATCGTCGGTACCCGAATTCACCCCTCCACTTT	CSARDRRYPNSPLHF	TRBV20-1	NA	TRBJ1-6	NA
TGCAGCGTGTCCCGGGGGGGCGCGACCAAAAACATTCAGTACTTC	CSVSRGGATKNIQYF	TRBV29-1	many	TRBJ2-4	TRBD2
TGTGCCACCAGCAGAGAACTAGCGGGAGGCTACGAGCAGTACTTC	CATSRELAGGYEQYF	TRBV15	NA	TRBJ2-7	TRBD2
TGTGCCAGTAGCCCCCGCCGGACAGACTACGAGCAGTACTTC	CASSPRRTDYEQYF	TRBV19	once	TRBJ2-7	NA
TGTGCCAGCAGCTTAATCCCCCCCCAGGATGAGCAGTTCTTC	CASSLIPPQDEQFF	TRBV11-1	NA	TRBJ2-1	NA
TGTGCCAGCAGTTTATGGGCGACAGGGGGCAATTCACCCCTCCACTTT	CASSLWATGGNSPLHF	TRBV27	many	TRBJ1-6	TRBD1
TGTGCCAGCAGCGAATGGTTGATAGGGGAATATGGCTACACCTTC	CASSEWLIGEYGYTF	TRBV2	NA	TRBJ1-2	NA
TGTGCCAGCAGTTTAGGTGGATTTTCGACCTATGGCTACACCTTC	CASSLGGFSTYGYTF	TRBV12-3/TRBV12-4	NA	TRBJ1-2	NA
TGTGCCAGCAGCTTAGGGGGGCCTCCGAGGGAGCAGTACTTC	CASSLGGPPREQYF	TRBV7-3	NA	TRBJ2-7	NA
TGTGCCAGCAGCTTAGAGCCGGGGCATGGCTACACCTTC	CASSLEPGHGYTF	TRBV11-2	once	TRBJ1-2	NA
TGTGCCAGCAGCCCCGGGACAGTAAGAGAAGCTTTCTTT	CASSPGTVREAFF	TRBV7-9	once	TRBJ1-1	TRBD1
TGTGCCAGCAGCTTATACCTACAGGACAGAACGAATCAGCCCCAGCATTTT	CASSLYLQDRTNQPQHF	TRBV5-4	NA	TRBJ1-5	NA
TGCGCCAGCAGTGAGGAGGTTGAACAGCCCCAGCATTTT	CASSEEVEQPQHF	TRBV5-1	NA	TRBJ1-5	NA
TGTGCCACCAGCAGAGAAGCACAAGGATCCTACAATGAGCAGTTCTTC	CATSREAQGSYNEQFF	TRBV15	many	TRBJ2-1	NA
TGTGCCAGCAGTGAACAGGGGGGCGAGACCCAGTACTTC	CASSEQGGETQYF	TRBV2	NA	TRBJ2-5	NA
TGTGCCAGCAGTTACCAGGGGAACTACGAGCAGTACTTC	CASSYQGNYEQYF	TRBV7-2	NA	TRBJ2-7	NA
TGTGCCAGCAGCTTGGACGGGGAGCAGTACTTC	CASSLDGEQYF	TRBV5-6	NA	TRBJ2-7	NA
TGTGCCAGCAGCTCCCCCTTTTCCGGGACAGCAGATACGCAGTATTTT	CASSSPFSGTADTQYF	TRBV7-8	many	TRBJ2-3	TRBD1